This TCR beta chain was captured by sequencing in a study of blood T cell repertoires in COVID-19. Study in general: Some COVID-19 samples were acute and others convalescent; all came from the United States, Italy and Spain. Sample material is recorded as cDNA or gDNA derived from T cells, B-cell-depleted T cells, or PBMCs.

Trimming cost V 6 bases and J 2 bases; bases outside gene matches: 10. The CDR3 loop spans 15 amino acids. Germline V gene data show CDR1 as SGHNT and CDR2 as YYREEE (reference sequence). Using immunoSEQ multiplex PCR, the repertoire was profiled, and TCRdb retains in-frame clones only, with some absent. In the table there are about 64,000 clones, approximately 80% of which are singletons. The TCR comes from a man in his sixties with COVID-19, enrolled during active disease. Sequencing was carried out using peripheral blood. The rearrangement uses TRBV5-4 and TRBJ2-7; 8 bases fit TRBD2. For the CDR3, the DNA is TGTGCCAGCACCCCGGGAGGGGAGTTCCCCTACGAGCAGTACTTC. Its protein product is CASTPGGEFPYEQYF. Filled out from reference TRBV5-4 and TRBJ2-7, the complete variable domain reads ETGVTQSPTHLIKTRGQQVTLRCSSQSGHNTVSWYQQALGQGPQFIFQYYREEENGRGNFPPRFSGLQFPNYSSELNVNALELDDSALYLCASTPGGEFPYEQYFGPGTRLTVT.